What follows describes a single TCR beta chain. What it binds is unknown. Different DNA sequences within this sample yield the same CDR3. TCRdb keeps only in-frame clones here, not all; method: immunoSEQ multiplex PCR. Of about 51,000 clones listed, 86% are singletons. The germline V and J ends were trimmed by 3 bases and 5 bases, with 10 bases remaining between them. Germline assignment: CDR1 MDHEN and CDR2 SYDVKM. This CDR3 spans 13 amino acids. The source of the sample is a study of T cell clones after liver transplantation. Overall study context: A pre-transplant mixed lymphocyte reaction with TCRbeta sequencing defined graft-donor-reactive clones followed in post-transplant blood.

Study-level findings and limits: In two subjects, few donor cells limited the measurable donor-reactive repertoire. Compared with third party-reactive sequences, donor-reactive ones declined more, independent of withdrawal success. Circulating graft-donor-reactive CD4 TCRbeta sequences fell significantly post-transplant in most of the 8 subjects.

The V call is TRBV28, the J call TRBJ2-5; D is perhaps TRBD1 (6 bases). Specimen: CD8+ T cells from blood, collected 12 months after liver transplant. This TCR was recovered from a human patient who received a liver transplant. Some T cells may be supplied by the graft donor. This CDR3 reads CASSLGGGETQYF. The DNA for the CDR3 is TGTGCCAGCAGTTTGGGTGGGGGCGAGACCCAGTACTTC.